This TCR beta chain derives from a study of CD8 T cells in ankylosing spondylitis. TCRdb redid the calling of the 5' RACE reads with MiXCR, one entry per CDR3 protein. The sample records 200,000 or so distinct CDR3 sequences, about 20% being singletons. In this sample, this clonotype turned up a few times. The source is a male donor aged 10-29 years with ankylosing spondylitis or in good health (not recorded which). The sequenced material came from blood, either unsorted or a sorted T cell fraction (not recorded which).

CDR3 sequence (DNA): TGTGCCAGCAGTTCGACAGGGGTCTACGAGCAGTACTTC. It specifies CASSSTGVYEQYF. The rearrangement links TRBV28 to TRBJ2-7, with TRBD1 matching 8 bases. The CDR3 extends over 13 amino acids. Germline values: CDR1 MDHEN, CDR2 SYDVKM. Unmatched junction bases numbered 2, after V lost 4 bases and J lost 3 bases.